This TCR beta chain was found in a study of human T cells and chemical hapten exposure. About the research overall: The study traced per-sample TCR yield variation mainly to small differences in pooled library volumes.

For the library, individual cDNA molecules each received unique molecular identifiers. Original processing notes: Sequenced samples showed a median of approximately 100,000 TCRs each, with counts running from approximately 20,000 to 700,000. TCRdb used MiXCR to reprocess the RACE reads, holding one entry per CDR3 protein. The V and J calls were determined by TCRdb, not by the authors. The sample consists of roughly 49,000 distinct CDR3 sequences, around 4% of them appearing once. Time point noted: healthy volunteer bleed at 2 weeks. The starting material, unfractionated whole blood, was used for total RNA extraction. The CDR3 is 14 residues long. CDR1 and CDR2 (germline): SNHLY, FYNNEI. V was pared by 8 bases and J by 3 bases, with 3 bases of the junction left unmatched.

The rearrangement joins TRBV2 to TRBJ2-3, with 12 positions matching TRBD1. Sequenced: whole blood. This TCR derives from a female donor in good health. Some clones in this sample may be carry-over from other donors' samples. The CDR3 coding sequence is TGTGCCAGCGGGGACAGGGGGCATACAGATACGCAGTATTTT. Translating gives CASGDRGHTDTQYF.